These 25 T cell receptor beta chains originate from one sample sequenced in a study of human thymus T cells. Corrective cardiac operations yielded the resected thymus tissue. The table came from immunoSEQ multiplex PCR; TCRdb's copy has only in-frame clones and leaves some out. Seen here are about 120,000 clones, about 93% observed once, and the top ten hold less than 0.03%. Sequencing was done on a sample of thymus tissue. Source of these receptors: a boy less than two years old with a congenital heart defect but otherwise immunologically healthy.

This sequence joins TRBV4-1 and TRBJ2-2, with D uncertain. In germline, CDR1 is MGHRA, CDR2 YSYEKL. V lost 0 bases, J lost 6 bases, and 5 bases lay in between. This CDR3 contains 13 residues. For the CDR3, the DNA is TGCGCCAGCAGCCAAGATTATGCCGGGGAGCTGTTTTTT. It is translated as CASSQDYAGELFF.

V usage is TRBV2 and J usage is TRBJ1-2; 8 bases are a match to TRBD1. CDR3 length: 12 residues. With V trimmed by 6 bases and J by 3 bases, 0 bases remained unmatched. The germline V gene encodes CDR1 SNHLY and CDR2 FYNNEI. The CDR3 region is CASRTGDYGYTF. CDR3 nucleotides: TGTGCCAGCAGGACAGGGGACTATGGCTACACCTTC.

The chain employs TRBV28 and TRBJ2-7; 7 nucleotides line up with TRBD2. Germline CDR1 is MDHEN and CDR2 is SYDVKM. With V trimmed by 1 base and J by 5 bases, 17 bases remained unmatched. CDR3 length: 18 amino acids. CDR3 sequence (DNA): TGTGCCAGCAGTTTATTTGAGGCGAAGGCGGGGGATAGGGACGAGCAGTACTTC. Residues: CASSLFEAKAGDRDEQYF.

The rearrangement links TRBV10-2 to TRBJ1-2; a possible D gene is TRBD1 (5 bases). The CDR3 covers 13 residues. Germline CDR1 reads WSHSY; CDR2 reads SAAADI. The germline V and J ends were trimmed by 8 bases and 0 bases, with 10 bases remaining between them. CDR3 in amino acids: CASFGAANYGYTF. CDR3 nucleotide sequence: TGCGCCAGCTTTGGGGCAGCTAACTATGGCTACACCTTC.

The V and J genes are TRBV5-8 and TRBJ1-2, with D unresolved. Germline CDR1 SGHTS, CDR2 YDEGEE. The V end was cut by 1 base, the J end by 2 bases, with 15 bases between. The CDR3 is made up of 16 amino acids. CDR3 DNA sequence: TGTGCCAGCAGCTTGCGCCCCCGCAGAACGAACTATGGCTACACCTTC. Translating gives CASSLRPRRTNYGYTF.

A single count supports this clone. Here the CDR3 DNA reads TGTGCCAGCAGCTTACGTCGTACAGGGTCTGGGGCCAACGTCCTGACTTTC. Encoded protein: CASSLRRTGSGANVLTF. This rearrangement joins TRBV7-8 to TRBJ2-6, with D tentatively TRBD1 (6 bases). V lost 2 bases and J lost 1, with 12 bases in between. Germline V gene data show CDR1 as SGHVS and CDR2 as FQNEAQ. This CDR3 contains 17 residues.

The CDR3 is CASSFTSGYGYTF. CDR3 bases: TGTGCCAGCAGCTTTACTTCCGGTTATGGCTACACCTTC. The chain couples TRBV7-6 to TRBJ1-2; D is unclear. CDR3 length: 13 amino acids. Deletions cut 3 bases from V and 5 bases from J, with 10 bases between. Germline V gives CDR1 SGHVS, CDR2 FNYEAQ. The full variable domain, rest sourced from reference TRBV7-6 and TRBJ1-2, is GAGVSQSPRYKVTKRGQDVALRCDPISGHVSLYWYRQALGQGPEFLTYFNYEAQQDKSGLPNDRFSAERPEGSISTLTIQRTEQRDSAMYRCASSFTSGYGYTFGSGTRLTVV.

V usage is TRBV30 and J usage is TRBJ2-2; 10 bases are shared with TRBD1. J gave up 0 bases and V 1 base, and 5 bases lay outside the gene matches. The CDR3 runs to 17 residues. Per germline, CDR1 GTSNPN and CDR2 SVGIG (reference sequence). The DNA for the CDR3 is TGTGCCTGGAGTGGACCGGGACAGGGGACGAACACCGGGGAGCTGTTTTTT. It translates to CAWSGPGQGTNTGELFF. Full variable domain (missing parts from reference TRBV30 and TRBJ2-2): SQTIHQWPATLVQPVGSPLSLECTVEGTSNPNLYWYRQAAGRGLQLLFYSVGIGQISSEVPQNLSASRPQDRQFILSSKKLLLSDSGFYLCAWSGPGQGTNTGELFFGEGSRLTVL.

The chain is built from TRBV27 and TRBJ2-6, with D perhaps TRBD1 (5 bases). Germline CDR1 MNHEY, CDR2 SMNVEV (reference sequence). The CDR3 is made up of 17 amino acids. Trimming took off 4 bases at V and 0 bases at J, with 13 bases between the two ends. CDR3 bases: TGTGCCAGCAGTTCCCCGCCAGGGCCCTCTGGGGCCAACGTCCTGACTTTC. Translating it yields CASSSPPGPSGANVLTF.

The chain employs TRBV4-3 and TRBJ1-2, with TRBD1 as a possible D gene (5 bases). This CDR3 comprises 14 residues. CDR1 is LGHNA, CDR2 YSLEER, per germline. V was pared by 0 bases and J by 6 bases, with 11 bases between. CDR3 nucleotides: TGCGCCAGCAGCCAAGATGGCGGGGACCATGGCTACACCTTC. This gives the protein CASSQDGGDHGYTF.

The chain employs TRBV5-6 and TRBJ1-1, with 8 bases fitting TRBD1. With V trimmed by 3 bases and J by 2 bases, 6 bases remained unmatched. Germline V gene data show CDR1 as SGHDT and CDR2 as YYEEEE. The CDR3 is made up of 15 amino acids. CDR3 sequence reads: CASSWGGQDNTEAFF. In nucleotides, the CDR3 is TGTGCCAGCAGCTGGGGGGGACAGGATAACACTGAAGCTTTCTTT.

This sequence joins TRBV5-1 and TRBJ1-1; D gene uncertain. With 3 bases removed from V and 4 bases from J, the gap between germline ends came to 25 bases. The germline V gene encodes CDR1 SGHRS and CDR2 YFSETQ. The CDR3 consists of 18 residues. CDR3 nucleotide sequence: TGCGCCAGCAGCTACACACGGGTTACGCGGGAGTTAGGCACTGAAGCTTTCTTT. The encoded protein is CASSYTRVTRELGTEAFF.

This clone was observed once. The chain has TRBV6-4 and TRBJ2-1; 7 positions match TRBD1. CDR3 length: 16 residues. The germline CDR1 and CDR2 sequences are MRHNA and SNTAGT. V was clipped by 3 bases and J by 3 bases; unmatched bases: 8. CDR3 nucleotides: TGTGCCAGCAGTGATAAAGGGACAGAAGGCTACAATGAGCAGTTCTTC. Translating gives CASSDKGTEGYNEQFF.

The rearrangement joins TRBV7-8 to TRBJ2-7; no definite D call. Germline V gene data show CDR1 as SGHVS and CDR2 as FQNEAQ. CDR3 length equals 12 residues. V shed 5 bases and J shed 4 bases, with 9 bases lying between them. The CDR3 nucleotides are TGTGCCAGCAGCCCCAAAGTGTACGAGCAGTACTTC. Its protein is CASSPKVYEQYF.

The rearrangement links TRBV28 to TRBJ1-5, with D perhaps matching TRBD1 (5 bases). The CDR3 sequence is 13 residues long. CDR1 is MDHEN, CDR2 SYDVKM, per germline. V was shortened by 5 bases and J by 7 bases, with 12 bases between the two germline ends. In DNA, the CDR3 is TGTGCCAGCAGTCTCTTGGGGGTGCAGCCCCAGCATTTT. It is translated as CASSLLGVQPQHF.

V is TRBV4-3 and J is TRBJ2-5; perhaps TRBD2 as D (7 bases). The length of the CDR3 is 17 residues. Trimming removed 0 bases at V and 5 bases at J, with 19 bases between. Germline CDR1 reads LGHNA; CDR2 reads YSLEER. The CDR3: CASSQDMAGAFRETQYF. DNA of the CDR3: TGCGCCAGCAGCCAAGATATGGCGGGGGCATTCAGGGAGACCCAGTACTTC.

The J gene is TRBJ1-3, the V gene TRBV7-2; 8 nucleotides agree with TRBD1. With 4 bases clipped from V and 4 bases from J, the junction kept 6 bases outside the gene matches. There are 15 residues in the CDR3. The germline V gene encodes CDR1 SGHTA and CDR2 FQGNSA. For the CDR3, the DNA is TGTGCCAGCAGCTCTGAGACAGGGGCGGGAAACACCATATATTTT. Amino acid sequence: CASSSETGAGNTIYF.

The chain joins TRBV14 to TRBJ2-1; D not certain. V was shortened by 0 bases and J by 7 bases, with 7 bases between the two germline ends. Germline V lookup: CDR1 SGHDN, CDR2 FVKESK. There are 13 residues in the CDR3. The CDR3 nucleotides are TGTGCCAGCAGCCAAGATCATGCGAATGAGCAGTTCTTC. Translated, it gives CASSQDHANEQFF.

This chain links TRBV4-3 with TRBJ2-7; 10 bases are a match to TRBD2. Per the germline V gene, CDR1 is LGHNA and CDR2 is YSLEER. The CDR3 runs to 15 residues. V dropped 4 bases and J dropped 0; count of bases not matched to a gene: 3. The CDR3 sequence: CASSPLAGSSYEQYF. In nucleotides, the CDR3 is TGCGCCAGCAGCCCACTAGCGGGGAGCTCCTACGAGCAGTACTTC.

J is TRBJ2-1 and V is TRBV6-1; 9 positions match TRBD1. Trimming at V came to 3 bases and at J to 4 bases, leaving 4 bases not matched to a gene. CDR3 length: 15 residues. CDR1 MNHNS and CDR2 SASEGT come from the germline V gene. CDR3 region: CASSEPGQGYNEQFF. The CDR3 nucleotides read TGTGCCAGCAGTGAGCCGGGACAGGGATACAATGAGCAGTTCTTC.

CDR3 in amino acids: CASTLGGLGTDTQYF. CDR3 DNA: TGTGCCAGCACCCTTGGTGGGTTGGGCACAGATACGCAGTATTTT. The V and J genes are TRBV28 and TRBJ2-3; D uncertain. The CDR3 extends over 15 amino acids. The germline V gene encodes CDR1 MDHEN and CDR2 SYDVKM. V gave up 7 bases and J gave up 1 base, with 15 bases separating them.

J is TRBJ1-5 and V is TRBV6-4; TRBD1 agrees at 7 bases. Per the germline V gene, CDR1 is MRHNA and CDR2 is SNTAGT. V lost 0 bases to trimming and J lost 11 bases; unmatched junction nucleotides: 7. The CDR3 consists of 14 residues. CDR3 amino acids: CASSDSGEGTAQHF. The CDR3 DNA is TGTGCCAGCAGTGACTCGGGAGAAGGGACAGCCCAGCATTTT.

This clone was picked up one time. The gene calls are TRBV7-9 and TRBJ2-6; 9 bases map to TRBD1. Germline V lookup: CDR1 SEHNR, CDR2 FQNEAQ (reference sequence). The J segment lost 8 bases and the V segment lost 5 bases, leaving 10 bases of the junction unmatched. The length of the CDR3 is 16 residues. The CDR3 DNA is TGTGCCAGCAGCCCACAGGGGGCCTACGTACCCAACGTCCTGACTTTC. Translation: CASSPQGAYVPNVLTF.

The rearrangement links TRBV6-1 to TRBJ2-5, with D maybe TRBD2 (5 bases). Per germline, CDR1 MNHNS and CDR2 SASEGT. The V end lost 8 bases, the J end lost 5 bases, and 21 bases lay between the germline ends. This CDR3 is 15 amino acids long. The CDR3, as DNA: TGTGCCAGCTCTTCTATCCGTCCTAGCTGGGAGACCCAGTACTTC. Its protein is CASSSIRPSWETQYF.

V and J are TRBV9 and TRBJ2-2; the match to TRBD1 covers 9 bases. The CDR3 length is 16 residues. CDR1 is SGDLS and CDR2 is YYNGEE in the germline V gene. The trim removed 4 bases at V and 7 bases at J, leaving 11 bases unmatched. The CDR3 here is CASSPRDRVISGELFF. For the CDR3, the DNA is TGTGCCAGCAGCCCACGGGACAGGGTTATTAGCGGGGAGCTGTTTTTT.